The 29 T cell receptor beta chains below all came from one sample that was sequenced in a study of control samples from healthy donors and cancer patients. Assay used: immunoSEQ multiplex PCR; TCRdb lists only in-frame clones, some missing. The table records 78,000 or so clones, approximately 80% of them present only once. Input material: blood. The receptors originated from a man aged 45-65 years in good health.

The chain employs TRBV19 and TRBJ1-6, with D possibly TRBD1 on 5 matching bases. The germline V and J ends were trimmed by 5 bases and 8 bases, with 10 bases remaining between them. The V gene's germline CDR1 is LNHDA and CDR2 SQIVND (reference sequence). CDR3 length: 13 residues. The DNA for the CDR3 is TGTGCCAGTAGTTGGGGCATCGATTCACCCCTCCACTTT. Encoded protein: CASSWGIDSPLHF.

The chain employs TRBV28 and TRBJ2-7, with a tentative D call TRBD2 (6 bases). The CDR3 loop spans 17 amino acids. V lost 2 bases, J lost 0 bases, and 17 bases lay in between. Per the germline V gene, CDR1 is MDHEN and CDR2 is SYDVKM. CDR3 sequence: CASSLGFVAAPSYEQYF. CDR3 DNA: TGTGCCAGCAGTTTAGGGTTCGTAGCGGCCCCCTCCTACGAGCAGTACTTC.

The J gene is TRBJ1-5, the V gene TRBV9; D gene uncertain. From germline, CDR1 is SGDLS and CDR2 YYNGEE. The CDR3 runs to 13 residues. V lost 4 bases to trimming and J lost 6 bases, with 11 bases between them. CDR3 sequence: CASSSRQGQPQHF. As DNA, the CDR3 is TGTGCCAGCAGCTCCCGACAAGGTCAGCCCCAGCATTTT.

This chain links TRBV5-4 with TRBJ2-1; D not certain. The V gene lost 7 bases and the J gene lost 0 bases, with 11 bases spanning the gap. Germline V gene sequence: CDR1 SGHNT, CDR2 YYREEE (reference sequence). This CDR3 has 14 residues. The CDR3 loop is CASHSLSSYNEQFF. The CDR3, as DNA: TGTGCCAGCCATAGTCTGAGCTCCTACAATGAGCAGTTCTTC.

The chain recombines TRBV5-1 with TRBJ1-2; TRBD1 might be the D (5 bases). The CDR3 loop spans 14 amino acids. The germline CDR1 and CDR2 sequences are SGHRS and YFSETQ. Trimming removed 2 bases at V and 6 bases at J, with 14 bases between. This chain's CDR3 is CASSLQRGADGYTF. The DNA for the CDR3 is TGCGCCAGCAGCTTACAGAGAGGGGCGGATGGCTACACCTTC.

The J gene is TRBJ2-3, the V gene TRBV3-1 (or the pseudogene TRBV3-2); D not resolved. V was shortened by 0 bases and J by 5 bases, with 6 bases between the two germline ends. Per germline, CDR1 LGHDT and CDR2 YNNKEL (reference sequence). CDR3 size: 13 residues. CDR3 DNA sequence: TGTGCCAGCAGCCAAGATCTGGTAGATACGCAGTATTTT. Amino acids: CASSQDLVDTQYF.

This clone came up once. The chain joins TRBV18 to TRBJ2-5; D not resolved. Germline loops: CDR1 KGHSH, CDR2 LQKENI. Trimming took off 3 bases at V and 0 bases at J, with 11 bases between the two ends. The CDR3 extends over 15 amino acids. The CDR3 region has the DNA TGTGCCAGCTCACCTAAACAGCCGTACCAAGAGACCCAGTACTTC. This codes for CASSPKQPYQETQYF. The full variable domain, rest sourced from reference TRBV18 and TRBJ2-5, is NAGVMQNPRHLVRRRGQEARLRCSPMKGHSHVYWYRQLPEEGLKFMVYLQKENIIDESGMPKERFSAEFPKEGPSILRIQQVVRGDSAAYFCASSPKQPYQETQYFGPGTRLLVL.

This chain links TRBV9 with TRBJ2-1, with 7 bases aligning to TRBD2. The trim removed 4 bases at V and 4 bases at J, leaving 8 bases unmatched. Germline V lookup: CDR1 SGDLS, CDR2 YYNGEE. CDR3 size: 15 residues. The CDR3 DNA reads TGTGCCAGCAGCTCCCGGGGGGATTTATACAATGAGCAGTTCTTC. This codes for CASSSRGDLYNEQFF. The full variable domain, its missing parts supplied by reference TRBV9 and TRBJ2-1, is DSGVTQTPKHLITATGQRVTLRCSPRSGDLSVYWYQQSLDQGLQFLIQYYNGEERAKGNILERFSAQQFPDLHSELNLSSLELGDSALYFCASSSRGDLYNEQFFGPGTRLTVL.

The CDR3: CASAGTPGEQYF. The CDR3 nucleotides are TGTGCCAGCGCTGGGACTCCTGGCGAGCAGTACTTC. The genes are TRBV7-2 and TRBJ2-7, with TRBD2 as a possible D gene (6 bases). The germline V gene has CDR1 SGHTA and CDR2 FQGNSA. The CDR3 covers 12 residues. Trimming took off 8 bases at V and 6 bases at J, with 14 bases between the two ends.

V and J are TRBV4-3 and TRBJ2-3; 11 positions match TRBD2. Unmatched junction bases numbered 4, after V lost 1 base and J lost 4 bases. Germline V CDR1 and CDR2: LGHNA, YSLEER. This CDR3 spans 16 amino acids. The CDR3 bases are TGCGCCAGCAGCCAAGCACTAGCGGGAGCGGCAGATACGCAGTATTTT. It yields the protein CASSQALAGAADTQYF.

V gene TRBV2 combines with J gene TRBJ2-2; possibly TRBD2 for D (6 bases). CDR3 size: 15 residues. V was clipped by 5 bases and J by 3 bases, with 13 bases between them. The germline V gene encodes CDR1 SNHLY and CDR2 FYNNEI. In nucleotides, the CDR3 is TGTGCCAGCAGTAGCTCGCGGGACTACACCGGGGAGCTGTTTTTT. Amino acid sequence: CASSSSRDYTGELFF.

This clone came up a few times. The CDR3 region is CASSSVLSNQPQHF. The CDR3 DNA follows: TGTGCCAGCAGCTCCGTCCTTAGCAATCAGCCCCAGCATTTT. This chain links TRBV5-6 with TRBJ1-5; D gene ambiguous. V was trimmed by 3 bases and J by 0 bases, leaving 7 bases between them. The CDR3 runs 14 residues. The germline CDR1 and CDR2 sequences are SGHDT and YYEEEE.

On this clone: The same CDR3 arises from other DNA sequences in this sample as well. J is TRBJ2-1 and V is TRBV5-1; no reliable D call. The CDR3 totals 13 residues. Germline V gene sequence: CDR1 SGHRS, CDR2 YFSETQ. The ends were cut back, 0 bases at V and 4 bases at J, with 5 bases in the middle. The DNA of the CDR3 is TGCGCCAGCAGCTTGGGCGATTACAATGAGCAGTTCTTC. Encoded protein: CASSLGDYNEQFF.

CDR3 coding DNA: TGTGCCAGCAGCCTTTTTCCCGGGACAGGGTCTGGGGCCAACGTCCTGACTTTC. As protein: CASSLFPGTGSGANVLTF. The chain carries TRBV4-2 and TRBJ2-6, with 9 bases fitting TRBD1. The germline CDR1 and CDR2 sequences are LGHNA and YNFKEQ. V lost 4 bases and J lost 1; bases outside the gene matches: 8. This CDR3 is 18 amino acids long.

The CDR3 DNA sequence: TGTGCCACCAGCAGGACCAAGCGGGACTCCTACGAGCAGTACTTC. It translates to CATSRTKRDSYEQYF. The V call is TRBV15, the J call TRBJ2-7, with 7 bases fitting TRBD2. This CDR3 contains 15 residues. Germline assignment: CDR1 LNHNV and CDR2 YYDKDF (reference sequence). V lost 3 bases and J lost 0; bases outside the gene matches: 5.

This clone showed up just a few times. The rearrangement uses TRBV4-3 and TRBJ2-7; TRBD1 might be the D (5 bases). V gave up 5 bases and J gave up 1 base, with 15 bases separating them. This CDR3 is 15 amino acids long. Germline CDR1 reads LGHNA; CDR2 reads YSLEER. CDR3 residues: CASSTQRQPSYEQYF. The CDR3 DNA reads TGCGCCAGCAGCACCCAACGACAGCCTTCCTACGAGCAGTACTTC.

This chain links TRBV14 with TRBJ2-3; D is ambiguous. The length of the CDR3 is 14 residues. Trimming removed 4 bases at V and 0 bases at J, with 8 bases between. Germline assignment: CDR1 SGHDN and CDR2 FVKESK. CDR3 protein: CASSPVSSTDTQYF. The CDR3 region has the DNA TGTGCCAGCAGCCCGGTTTCTAGCACAGATACGCAGTATTTT.

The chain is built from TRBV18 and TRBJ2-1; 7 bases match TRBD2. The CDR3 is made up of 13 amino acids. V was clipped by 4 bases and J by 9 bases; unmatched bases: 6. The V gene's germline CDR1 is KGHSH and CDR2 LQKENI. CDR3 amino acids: CASSLSGTGEQFF. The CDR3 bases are TGTGCCAGCTCACTAAGCGGGACGGGTGAGCAGTTCTTC.

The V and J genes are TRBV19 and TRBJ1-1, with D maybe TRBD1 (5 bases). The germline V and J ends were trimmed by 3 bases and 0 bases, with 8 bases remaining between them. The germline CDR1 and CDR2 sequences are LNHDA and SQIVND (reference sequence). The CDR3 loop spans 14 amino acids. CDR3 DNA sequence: TGTGCCAGTAGTATCGCCAGGGTGAACACTGAAGCTTTCTTT. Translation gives CASSIARVNTEAFF. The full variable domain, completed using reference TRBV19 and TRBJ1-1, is DGGITQSPKYLFRKEGQNVTLSCEQNLNHDAMYWYRQDPGQGLRLIYYSQIVNDFQKGDIAEGYSVSREKKESFPLTVTSAQKNPTAFYLCASSIARVNTEAFFGQGTRLTVV.

CDR3 DNA: TGTGCCAGCAGACAGGCGAACACCGGGGAGCTGTTTTTT. Residues: CASRQANTGELFF. This sequence joins TRBV9 and TRBJ2-2; D is possibly TRBD1 (5 bases). Germline CDR1 SGDLS, CDR2 YYNGEE. The CDR3 runs to 13 residues. V lost 5 bases and J lost 0, with 5 bases in between.

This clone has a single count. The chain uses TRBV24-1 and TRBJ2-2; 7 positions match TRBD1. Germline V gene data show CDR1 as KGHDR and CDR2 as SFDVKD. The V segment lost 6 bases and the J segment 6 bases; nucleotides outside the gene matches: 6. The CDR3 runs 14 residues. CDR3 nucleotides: TGTGCCACCAGTCGGGCAGGGGGTCCCGGGGAGCTGTTTTTT. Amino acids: CATSRAGGPGELFF.

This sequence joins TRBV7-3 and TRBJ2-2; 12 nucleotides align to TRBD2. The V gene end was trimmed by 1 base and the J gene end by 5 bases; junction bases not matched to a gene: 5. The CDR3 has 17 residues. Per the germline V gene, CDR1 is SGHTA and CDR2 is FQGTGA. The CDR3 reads CASSLSLAGGYTGELFF. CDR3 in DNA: TGTGCCAGCAGCTTAAGCCTAGCGGGAGGGTATACCGGGGAGCTGTTTTTT.

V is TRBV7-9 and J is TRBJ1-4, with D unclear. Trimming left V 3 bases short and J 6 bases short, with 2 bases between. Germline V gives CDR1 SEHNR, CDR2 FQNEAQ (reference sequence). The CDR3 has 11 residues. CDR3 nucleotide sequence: TGTGCCAGCAGCTTTGATGAAAAACTGTTTTTT. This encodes CASSFDEKLFF. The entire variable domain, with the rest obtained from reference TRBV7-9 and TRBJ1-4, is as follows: DTGVSQNPRHKITKRGQNVTFRCDPISEHNRLYWYRQTLGQGPEFLTYFQNEAQLEKSRLLSDRFSAERPKGSFSTLEIQRTEQGDSAMYLCASSFDEKLFFGSGTQLSVL.

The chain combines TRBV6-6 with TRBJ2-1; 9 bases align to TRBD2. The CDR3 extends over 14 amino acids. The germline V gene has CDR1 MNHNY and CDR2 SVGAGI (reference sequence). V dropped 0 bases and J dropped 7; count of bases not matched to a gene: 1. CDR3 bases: TGTGCCAGCAGTTACTCAAGCGGGAGGAATGAGCAGTTCTTC. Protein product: CASSYSSGRNEQFF.

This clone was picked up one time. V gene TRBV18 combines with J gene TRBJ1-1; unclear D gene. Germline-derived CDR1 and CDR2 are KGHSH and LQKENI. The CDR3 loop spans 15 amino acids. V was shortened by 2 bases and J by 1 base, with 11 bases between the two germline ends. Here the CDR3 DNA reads TGTGCCAGCTCACCAACCCCGTTAGGGAACACTGAAGCTTTCTTT. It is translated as CASSPTPLGNTEAFF. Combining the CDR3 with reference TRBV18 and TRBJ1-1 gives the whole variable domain NAGVMQNPRHLVRRRGQEARLRCSPMKGHSHVYWYRQLPEEGLKFMVYLQKENIIDESGMPKERFSAEFPKEGPSILRIQQVVRGDSAAYFCASSPTPLGNTEAFFGQGTRLTVV.

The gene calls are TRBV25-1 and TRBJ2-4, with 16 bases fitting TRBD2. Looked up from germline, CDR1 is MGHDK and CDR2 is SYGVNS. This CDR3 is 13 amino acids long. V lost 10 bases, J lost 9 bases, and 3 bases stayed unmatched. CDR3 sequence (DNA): TGTGCCACCGGGACTAGCGGGAGGGGCATTCAGTACTTC. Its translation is CATGTSGRGIQYF.

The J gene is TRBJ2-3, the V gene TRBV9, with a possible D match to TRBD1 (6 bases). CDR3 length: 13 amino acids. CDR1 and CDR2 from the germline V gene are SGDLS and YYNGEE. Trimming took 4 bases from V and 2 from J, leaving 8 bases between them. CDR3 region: CASSYRVTDTQYF. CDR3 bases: TGTGCCAGCAGCTACAGGGTCACAGATACGCAGTATTTT.

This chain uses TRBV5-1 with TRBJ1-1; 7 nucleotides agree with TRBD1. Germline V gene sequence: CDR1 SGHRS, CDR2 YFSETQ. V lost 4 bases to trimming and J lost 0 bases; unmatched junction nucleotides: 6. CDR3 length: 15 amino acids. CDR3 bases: TGCGCCAGCAGCGAGCTGGACAGGCTGAACACTGAAGCTTTCTTT. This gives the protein CASSELDRLNTEAFF.

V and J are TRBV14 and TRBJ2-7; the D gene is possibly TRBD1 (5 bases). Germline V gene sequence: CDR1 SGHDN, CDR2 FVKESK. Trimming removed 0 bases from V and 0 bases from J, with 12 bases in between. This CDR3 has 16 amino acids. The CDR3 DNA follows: TGTGCCAGCAGCCAAGAGAACAGGTACCTCTCCTACGAGCAGTACTTC. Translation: CASSQENRYLSYEQYF.